This entry lists 18 T cell receptor beta chains sequenced from one sample in a study of T cells in Graves' hyperthyroidism and ophthalmopathy. TCR beta CDR3 regions were amplified from RNA. Using the HTBI primer set, a first-round RT-PCR was run on the TCR CDR3. One entry per CDR3 protein, called by TCRdb with MiXCR from the multiplex PCR reads. This table has around 420,000 distinct CDR3 sequences, approximately 14% appearing once. Source material: blood. These receptors all come from a young woman with Graves' hyperthyroidism.

This clonotype was counted ten times or more. V is TRBV2 and J is TRBJ1-5; 9 bases are shared with TRBD1. Germline loops: CDR1 SNHLY, CDR2 FYNNEI. V was clipped by 6 bases and J by 0 bases; unmatched bases: 12. The CDR3 contains 18 residues. In DNA, the CDR3 is TGTGCCAGCAGCTATTTACGTCGGGGACAGGGTAGCAATCAGCCCCAGCATTTT. It is translated as CASSYLRRGQGSNQPQHF.

Only a few counts were recorded for this clonotype. The rearrangement uses TRBV3-1 and TRBJ1-3; D is unclear. This CDR3 contains 17 residues. CDR1 is LGHDT, CDR2 YNNKEL, per germline (reference sequence). V lost 1 base to trimming and J lost 4 bases, with 17 bases between them. CDR3 coding DNA: TGTGCCAGCAGCCAAGGAGGAATCGTTAGCCCCGGAAACACCATATATTTT. This encodes CASSQGGIVSPGNTIYF.

The table lists this clonotype with many counts. The J gene is TRBJ1-1, the V gene TRBV5-5; D is ambiguous. V dropped 1 base and J dropped 4 bases, with 8 bases sitting between them. The CDR3 contains 13 residues. Germline CDR1 SGHKS, CDR2 YYEKEE (reference sequence). This CDR3 is CASSLRRITEAFF. DNA for the CDR3: TGTGCCAGCAGCTTGCGTCGGATCACTGAAGCTTTCTTT.

Turning to this clonotype: It may be a read error: a sequence one base away is much more abundant. DNA for the CDR3: TGTGCCAGCAGAGACGCAGGGGTTTACTCTGGAGCTTTCTTT. Its protein is CASRDAGVYSGAFF. This chain joins TRBV2 and TRBJ1-1, with D tentatively TRBD1 (6 bases). Per the germline V gene, CDR1 is SNHLY and CDR2 is FYNNEI. Between the trimmed V and J ends, which lost 6 bases and 10 bases, there was a span of 21 bases. This CDR3 is built from 14 residues.

The chain links TRBV19 to TRBJ2-7; TRBD1 agrees at 7 bases. This CDR3 region has 16 residues. Germline CDR1 LNHDA, CDR2 SQIVND (reference sequence). V shed 6 bases, J shed 1 base, and the junction held 12 bases outside the gene matches. The CDR3 nucleotides are TGTGCCAGTAGCCGCTTTTTCGGGACAGCTTCCTACGAGCAGTACTTC. Residues: CASSRFFGTASYEQYF. The full variable domain, with the rest looked up from reference TRBV19 and TRBJ2-7, is DGGITQSPKYLFRKEGQNVTLSCEQNLNHDAMYWYRQDPGQGLRLIYYSQIVNDFQKGDIAEGYSVSREKKESFPLTVTSAQKNPTAFYLCASSRFFGTASYEQYFGPGTRLTVT.

This clonotype was detected many times. The chain is built from TRBV20-1 and TRBJ2-7, with TRBD2 as a possible D gene (6 bases). In germline, CDR1 is DFQATT, CDR2 SNEGSKA (reference sequence). This CDR3 has 15 residues. V shed 1 base and J shed 0 bases, with 13 bases lying between them. CDR3 DNA sequence: TGCAGTGCTAGAGTCTGGCGGGGAGACTCCTACGAGCAGTACTTC. It encodes CSARVWRGDSYEQYF.

This clonotype was counted ten times or more. The V and J genes are TRBV28 and TRBJ2-1, with D perhaps given as TRBD1 or TRBD2 (5 bases each). The CDR3 spans 13 residues. The V gene lost 5 bases and the J gene lost 7 bases, with 12 bases spanning the gap. Per germline, CDR1 MDHEN and CDR2 SYDVKM. CDR3: CASSPGTRNEQFF. Written as DNA, the CDR3 is TGTGCCAGCAGTCCAGGGACGCGGAATGAGCAGTTCTTC.

The chain links TRBV9 to TRBJ2-3; no clear D. The CDR3 runs 12 residues. The germline V gene encodes CDR1 SGDLS and CDR2 YYNGEE. The V gene lost 3 bases and the J gene lost 4 bases, with 6 bases spanning the gap. Written as DNA, the CDR3 is TGTGCCAGCAGCGCCCCCGCAGATACGCAGTATTTT. This sequence encodes CASSAPADTQYF.

This clonotype was observed at least ten times. The V gene is TRBV28, the J gene TRBJ2-7; 11 nucleotides match TRBD2. V gave up 5 bases and J gave up 0 bases; unmatched junction bases: 9. The CDR3 is 17 amino acids. Germline lookup yields CDR1 MDHEN and CDR2 SYDVKM. The CDR3 region has the DNA TGTGCCAGCAGTCGGATTCCGGGACTAGCGGCCTCCTACGAGCAGTACTTC. Translation gives CASSRIPGLAASYEQYF.

Turning to this clonotype: This clone may be a read error of a much larger clone one base away. The conserved phenylalanine or tryptophan normally closing the CDR3 is absent here, so this likely arose from a read error. CDR3 region: CASSDPGCLNYGYTL. CDR3 nucleotides: TGCGCCAGCAGCGACCCAGGGTGCCTTAACTATGGCTACACCCTC. The rearrangement uses TRBV5-1 and TRBJ1-2; the D gene is possibly TRBD1 (5 bases). Germline CDR1 is SGHRS and CDR2 is YFSETQ. The V and J ends lost 4 bases and 1 base respectively, with 14 bases between them. The CDR3 has 15 amino acids.

This clonotype was counted many times. The CDR3 protein is CASSSRTGRLGYEQYF. The CDR3 region has the DNA TGTGCCAGCAGCTCGAGGACAGGACGGTTGGGCTACGAGCAGTACTTC. This chain uses TRBV13 with TRBJ2-7, with 7 bases matching TRBD1. CDR1 PRHDT and CDR2 FYEKMQ come from the germline V gene (reference sequence). The CDR3 sequence is 16 residues long. Unmatched junction bases numbered 12, after V lost 4 bases and J lost 3 bases.

This clonotype came up many times. The V call is TRBV20-1, the J call TRBJ2-7, with D perhaps TRBD2 (5 bases). This CDR3 is 13 amino acids long. Trimming took off 1 base at V and 2 bases at J, with 9 bases between the two ends. Germline loops: CDR1 DFQATT, CDR2 SNEGSKA (reference sequence). In nucleotides, the CDR3 is TGCAGTGCTAGAGCGGACTTACCCTACGAGCAGTACTTC. Its protein product is CSARADLPYEQYF.

This clonotype has a count of ten or more. The chain is built from TRBV27 and TRBJ1-2; 8 bases map to TRBD1. V shed 4 bases, J shed 4 bases, and the junction held 2 bases outside the gene matches. Germline CDR1 MNHEY, CDR2 SMNVEV (reference sequence). The CDR3 is 13 amino acids. CDR3 loop: CASSWTGTYGYTF. DNA for the CDR3: TGTGCCAGCAGTTGGACAGGGACCTATGGCTACACCTTC.

The V gene is TRBV11-2, the J gene TRBJ2-3, with 10 bases lining up with TRBD1. CDR1 SGHAT and CDR2 FQNNGV come from the germline V gene. This CDR3 comprises 17 residues. J was trimmed by 1 base and V by 4 bases; bases with no gene match: 8. CDR3 in DNA: TGTGCCAGCAGCTACACGGGACAGGGGAAAGGCACAGATACGCAGTATTTT. The encoded protein is CASSYTGQGKGTDTQYF.

In the case of this clonotype: A much larger clone sits a single nucleotide away, making a read error possible. The chain employs TRBV6-1 and TRBJ1-1, with TRBD1 matching 7 bases. There are 15 residues in the CDR3. With 2 bases clipped from V and 1 base from J, the junction kept 4 bases outside the gene matches. From germline, CDR1 is MNHNS and CDR2 SASEGT. The CDR3 loop reads CASSEQQGWNTEAFF. CDR3 bases: TGTGCCAGCAGTGAACAACAGGGGTGGAACACTGAAGCTTTCTTT.

This clonotype was detected many times. The chain is built from TRBV28 and TRBJ1-5; maybe TRBD1 (6 bases). V was cut by 5 bases and J by 3 bases, with 8 bases left in between. The CDR3 loop spans 13 amino acids. Germline V gives CDR1 MDHEN, CDR2 SYDVKM. CDR3 residues: CASSTGINQPQHF. CDR3 sequence (DNA): TGTGCCAGCAGTACAGGGATCAATCAGCCCCAGCATTTT. Complete variable domain (other parts from reference TRBV28 and TRBJ1-5): DVKVTQSSRYLVKRTGEKVFLECVQDMDHENMFWYRQDPGLGLRLIYFSYDVKMKEKGDIPEGYSVSREKKERFSLILESASTNQTSMYLCASSTGINQPQHFGDGTRLSIL.

There are many counts of this clonotype. The CDR3 spells CASSLTGDNSPLHF. The CDR3 DNA reads TGTGCCAGCAGTTTAACAGGGGATAATTCACCCCTCCACTTT. The rearrangement links TRBV28 to TRBJ1-6; 7 bases align to TRBD1. This CDR3 has 14 residues. Germline lookup yields CDR1 MDHEN and CDR2 SYDVKM. V lost 2 bases and J lost 5; bases outside the gene matches: 0.

This clonotype was observed at least ten times. This rearrangement joins TRBV3-1 to TRBJ1-1; D is possibly TRBD1 (5 bases). The CDR3 is made up of 13 amino acids. CDR1 is LGHDT and CDR2 is YNNKEL in the germline V gene (reference sequence). V lost 2 bases and J lost 10, with 14 bases in between. CDR3 nucleotide sequence: TGTGCCAGCAGCCAACAGGGTACTTGGATAGCTTTCTTT. Translation gives CASSQQGTWIAFF.